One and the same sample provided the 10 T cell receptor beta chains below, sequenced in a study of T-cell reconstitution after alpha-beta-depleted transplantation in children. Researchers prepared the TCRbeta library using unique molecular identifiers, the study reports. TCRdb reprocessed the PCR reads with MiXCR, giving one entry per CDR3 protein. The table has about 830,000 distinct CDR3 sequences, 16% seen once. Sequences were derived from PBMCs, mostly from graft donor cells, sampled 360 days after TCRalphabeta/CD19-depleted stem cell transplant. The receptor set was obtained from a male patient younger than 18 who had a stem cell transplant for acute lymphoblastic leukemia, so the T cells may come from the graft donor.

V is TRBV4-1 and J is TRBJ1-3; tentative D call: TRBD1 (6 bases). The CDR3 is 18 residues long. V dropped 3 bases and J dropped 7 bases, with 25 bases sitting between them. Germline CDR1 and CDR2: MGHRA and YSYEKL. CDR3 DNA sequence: TGCGCCAGCAGCCAGGCACAGGATTATATGAGAAGGGGGAACACCATATATTTT. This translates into CASSQAQDYMRRGNTIYF.

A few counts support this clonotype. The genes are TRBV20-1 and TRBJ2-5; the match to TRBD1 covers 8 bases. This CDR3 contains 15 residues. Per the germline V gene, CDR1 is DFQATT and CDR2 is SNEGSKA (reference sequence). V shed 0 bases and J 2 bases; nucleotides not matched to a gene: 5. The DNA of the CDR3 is TGCAGTGCTAGAGATCCGAGGGACAGGCAAGAGACCCAGTACTTC. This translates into CSARDPRDRQETQYF.

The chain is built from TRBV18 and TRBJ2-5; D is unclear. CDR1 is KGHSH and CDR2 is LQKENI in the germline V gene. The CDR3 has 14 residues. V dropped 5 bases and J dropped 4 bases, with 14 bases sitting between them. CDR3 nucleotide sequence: TGTGCCAGCTCATCACTCGGGTTTCGAGAGACCCAGTACTTC. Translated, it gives CASSSLGFRETQYF.

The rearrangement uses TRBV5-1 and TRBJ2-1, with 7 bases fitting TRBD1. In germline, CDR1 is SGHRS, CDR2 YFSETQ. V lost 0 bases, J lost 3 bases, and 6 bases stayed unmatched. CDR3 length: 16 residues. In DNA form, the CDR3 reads TGCGCCAGCAGCTTGGGTCTGCAGGGGGACTACAATGAGCAGTTCTTC. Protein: CASSLGLQGDYNEQFF.

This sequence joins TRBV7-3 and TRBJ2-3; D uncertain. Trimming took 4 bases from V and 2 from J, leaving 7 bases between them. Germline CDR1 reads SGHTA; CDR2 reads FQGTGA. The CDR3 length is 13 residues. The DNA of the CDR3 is TGTGCCAGCAGCTCTTACAACACAGATACGCAGTATTTT. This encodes CASSSYNTDTQYF.

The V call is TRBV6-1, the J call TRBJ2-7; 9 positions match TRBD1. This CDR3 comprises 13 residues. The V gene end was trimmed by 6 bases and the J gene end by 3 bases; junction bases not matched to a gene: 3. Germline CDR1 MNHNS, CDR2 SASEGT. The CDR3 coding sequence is TGTGCCAGCAGACAGACAGGGGGCTACGAGCAGTACTTC. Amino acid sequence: CASRQTGGYEQYF.

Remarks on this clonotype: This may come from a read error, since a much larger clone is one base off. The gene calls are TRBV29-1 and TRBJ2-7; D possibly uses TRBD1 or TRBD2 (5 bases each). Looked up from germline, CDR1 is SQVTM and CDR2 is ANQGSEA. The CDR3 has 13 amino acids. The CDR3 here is CSVGGNNSYKQYF. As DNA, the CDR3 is TGCAGCGTTGGGGGGAATAATTCCTACAAGCAGTACTTC.

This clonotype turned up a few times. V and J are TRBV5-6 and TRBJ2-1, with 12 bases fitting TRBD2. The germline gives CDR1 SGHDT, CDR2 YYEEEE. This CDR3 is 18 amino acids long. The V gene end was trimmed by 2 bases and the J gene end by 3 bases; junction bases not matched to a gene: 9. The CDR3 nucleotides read TGTGCCAGCAGCTTCCGGACTAGCGGGGCAAGTGTCTACAATGAGCAGTTCTTC. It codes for CASSFRTSGASVYNEQFF.

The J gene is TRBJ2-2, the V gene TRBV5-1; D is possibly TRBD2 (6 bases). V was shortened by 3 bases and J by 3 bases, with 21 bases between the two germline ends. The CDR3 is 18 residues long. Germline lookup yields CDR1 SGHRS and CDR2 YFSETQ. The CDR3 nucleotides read TGCGCCAGCAGCTCCGGGACTGGACCTATATCCCACACCGGGGAGCTGTTTTTT. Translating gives CASSSGTGPISHTGELFF.

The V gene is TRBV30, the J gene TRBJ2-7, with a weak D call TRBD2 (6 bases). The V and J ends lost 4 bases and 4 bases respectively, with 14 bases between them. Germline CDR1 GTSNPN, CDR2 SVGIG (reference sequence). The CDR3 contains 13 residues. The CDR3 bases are TGTGCCTGGAACAGGTGGGGGGTTTACGAGCAGTACTTC. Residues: CAWNRWGVYEQYF.